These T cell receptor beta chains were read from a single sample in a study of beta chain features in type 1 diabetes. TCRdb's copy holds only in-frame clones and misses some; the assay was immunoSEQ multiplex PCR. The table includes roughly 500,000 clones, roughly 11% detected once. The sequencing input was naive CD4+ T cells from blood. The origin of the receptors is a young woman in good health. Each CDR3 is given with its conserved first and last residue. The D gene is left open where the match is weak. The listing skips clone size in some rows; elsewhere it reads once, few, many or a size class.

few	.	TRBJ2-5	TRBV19	CASSKGLQTQETQYF	TGTGCCAGTAGTAAAGGCCTACAGACCCAAGAGACCCAGTACTTC
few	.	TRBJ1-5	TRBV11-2	CASSPRRGPQHF	TGTGCCAGCAGCCCCCGACGGGGGCCCCAGCATTTT
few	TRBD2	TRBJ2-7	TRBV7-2	CASSLRSGPPYEQYF	TGTGCCAGCAGCCTCCGTAGCGGGCCCCCCTACGAGCAGTACTTC
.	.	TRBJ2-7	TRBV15	CATRTGGTYEQYF	TGTGCCACCAGGACCGGGGGTACCTACGAGCAGTACTTC
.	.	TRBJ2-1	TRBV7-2	CASSLRGRVEQFF	TGTGCCAGCAGCTTAAGGGGAAGGGTCGAGCAGTTCTTC
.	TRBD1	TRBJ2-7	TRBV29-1	CSVAGTGLSYEQYF	TGCAGCGTCGCCGGGACAGGGCTCTCCTACGAGCAGTACTTC
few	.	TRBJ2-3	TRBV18	CASSAWGYSTDTQYF	TGTGCCAGCTCAGCTTGGGGCTACAGCACAGATACGCAGTATTTT
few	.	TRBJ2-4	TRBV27	CASSLDRLAKNIQYF	TGTGCCAGCAGTCTAGACAGACTAGCCAAAAACATTCAGTACTTC
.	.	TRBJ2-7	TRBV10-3	CAISETRSSYEQYF	TGTGCCATCAGTGAGACAAGGAGCTCCTACGAGCAGTACTTC
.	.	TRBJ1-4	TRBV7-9	CASSPGLTWNEKLFF	TGTGCCAGCAGCCCTGGACTGACGTGGAATGAAAAACTGTTTTTT
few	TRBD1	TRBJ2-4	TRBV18	CASSRDRGGDIQYF	TGTGCCAGCTCAAGAGACAGGGGCGGGGACATTCAGTACTTC
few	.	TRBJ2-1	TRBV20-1	CSATQYNEQFF	TGCAGTGCTACACAATACAATGAGCAGTTCTTC
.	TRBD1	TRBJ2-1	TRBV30	CAWRTGPNEQFF	TGTGCCTGGCGGACAGGGCCCAATGAGCAGTTCTTC
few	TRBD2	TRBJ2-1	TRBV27	CASSLLGTSGSNEQFF	TGTGCCAGCAGTTTATTAGGGACTAGCGGCTCTAATGAGCAGTTCTTC
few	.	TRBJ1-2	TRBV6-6	CASRQGANYGYTF	TGTGCCAGCAGGCAGGGTGCTAACTATGGCTACACCTTC
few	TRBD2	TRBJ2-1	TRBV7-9	CASSHLADTIGQFF	TGTGCCAGCAGTCACCTAGCGGATACAATTGGGCAGTTCTTC
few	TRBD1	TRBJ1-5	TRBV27	CASSLGTGGDQPQHF	TGTGCCAGCAGTTTGGGGACAGGGGGCGACCAGCCCCAGCATTTT
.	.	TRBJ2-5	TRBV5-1	CASSAQDFWETQYF	TGCGCCAGCAGCGCCCAGGATTTTTGGGAGACCCAGTACTTC
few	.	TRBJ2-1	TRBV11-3	CASSLKRQSNEQFF	TGTGCCAGCAGCTTAAAGCGGCAGTCAAATGAGCAGTTCTTC
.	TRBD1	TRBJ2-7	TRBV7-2	CASSARQGREQYF	TGTGCCAGCAGCGCCCGACAGGGGCGCGAGCAGTACTTC
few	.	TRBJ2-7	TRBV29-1	CSVRVGGAYEQYF	TGCAGCGTCCGGGTTGGAGGGGCCTACGAGCAGTACTTC
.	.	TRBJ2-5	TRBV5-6	CASSRSGRVSQETQYF	TGTGCCAGCAGCCGAAGTGGCAGGGTGTCTCAAGAGACCCAGTACTTC
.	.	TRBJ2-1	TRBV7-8	CASSLRRDPFHNEQFF	TGTGCCAGCAGCTTACGCCGGGACCCCTTTCACAATGAGCAGTTCTTC
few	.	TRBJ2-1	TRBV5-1	CASSLTVFSQGTNEQFF	TGCGCCAGCAGCTTGACGGTCTTCTCCCAGGGTACCAATGAGCAGTTCTTC
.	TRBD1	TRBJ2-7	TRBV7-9	CASSPADRADYEQYF	TGTGCCAGCAGCCCGGCCGACAGGGCGGACTACGAGCAGTACTTC
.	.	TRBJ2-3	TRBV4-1	CASSRGGSVLNTDTQYF	TGCGCCAGCAGCCGGGGAGGTTCGGTATTAAACACAGATACGCAGTATTTT